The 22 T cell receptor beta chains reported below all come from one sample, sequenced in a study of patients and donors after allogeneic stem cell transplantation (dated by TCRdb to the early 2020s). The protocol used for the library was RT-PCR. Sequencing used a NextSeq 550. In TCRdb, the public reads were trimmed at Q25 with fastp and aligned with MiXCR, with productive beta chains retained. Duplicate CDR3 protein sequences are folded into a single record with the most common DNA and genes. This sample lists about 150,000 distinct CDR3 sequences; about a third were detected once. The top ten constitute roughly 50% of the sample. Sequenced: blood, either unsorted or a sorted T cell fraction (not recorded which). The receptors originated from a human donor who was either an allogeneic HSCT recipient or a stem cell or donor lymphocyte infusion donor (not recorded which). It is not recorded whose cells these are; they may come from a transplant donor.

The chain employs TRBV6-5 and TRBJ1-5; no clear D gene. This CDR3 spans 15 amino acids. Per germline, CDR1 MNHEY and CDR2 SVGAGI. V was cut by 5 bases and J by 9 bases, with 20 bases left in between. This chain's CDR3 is CASSPRAFPMGPQHF. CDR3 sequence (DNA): TGTGCCAGCAGTCCCCGGGCGTTCCCCATGGGGCCCCAGCATTTT.

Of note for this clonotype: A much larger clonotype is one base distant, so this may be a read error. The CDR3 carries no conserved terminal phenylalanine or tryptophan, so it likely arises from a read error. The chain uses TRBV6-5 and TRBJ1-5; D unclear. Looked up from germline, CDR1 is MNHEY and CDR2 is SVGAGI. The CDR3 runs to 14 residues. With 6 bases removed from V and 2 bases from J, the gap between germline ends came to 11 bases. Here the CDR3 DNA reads TGTGCCAGCAGCCCGAGGCTTGGCAATCAGCCCCAGCATTTG. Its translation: CASSPRLGNQPQHL.

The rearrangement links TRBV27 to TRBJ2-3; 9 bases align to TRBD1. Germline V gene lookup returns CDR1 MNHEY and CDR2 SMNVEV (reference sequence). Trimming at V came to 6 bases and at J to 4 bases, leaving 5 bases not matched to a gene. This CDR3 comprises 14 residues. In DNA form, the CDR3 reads TGTGCCAGCAGACGGACAGGGGAGGCAGATACGCAGTATTTT. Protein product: CASRRTGEADTQYF.

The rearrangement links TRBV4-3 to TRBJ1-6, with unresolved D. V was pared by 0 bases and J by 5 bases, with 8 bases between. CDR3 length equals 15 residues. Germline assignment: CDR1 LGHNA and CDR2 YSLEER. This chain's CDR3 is CASSQDYADNSPLHF. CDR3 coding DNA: TGCGCCAGCAGCCAAGATTACGCAGATAATTCACCCCTCCACTTT.

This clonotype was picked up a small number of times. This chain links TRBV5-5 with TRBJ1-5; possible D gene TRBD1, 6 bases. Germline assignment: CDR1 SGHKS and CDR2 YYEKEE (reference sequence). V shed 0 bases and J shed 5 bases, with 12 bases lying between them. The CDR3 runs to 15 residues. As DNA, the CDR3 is TGTGCCAGCAGCTTGGTGACAGGTTTGGATCAGCCCCAGCATTTT. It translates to CASSLVTGLDQPQHF.

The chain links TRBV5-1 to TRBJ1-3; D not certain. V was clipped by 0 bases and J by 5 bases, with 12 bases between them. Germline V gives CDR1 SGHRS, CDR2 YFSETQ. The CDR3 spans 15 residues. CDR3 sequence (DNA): TGCGCCAGCAGCTTGGAGGTCAGTTCGAGAAACACCATATATTTT. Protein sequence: CASSLEVSSRNTIYF.

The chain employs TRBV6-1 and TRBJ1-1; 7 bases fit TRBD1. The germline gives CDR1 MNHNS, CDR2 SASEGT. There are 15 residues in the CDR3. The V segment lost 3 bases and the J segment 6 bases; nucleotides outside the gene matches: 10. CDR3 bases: TGTGCCAGCAGTGACCACAGGGGTGTGACCCCTGAAGCTTTCTTT. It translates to CASSDHRGVTPEAFF.

CDR3 sequence (DNA): TGCGCCAGCAGCCAAGACCTCAGGGGGCAGCCCCAGCATTTT. Its translation: CASSQDLRGQPQHF. J is TRBJ1-5 and V is TRBV4-3, with 7 bases that match TRBD1. Germline assignment: CDR1 LGHNA and CDR2 YSLEER. The trim removed 0 bases at V and 7 bases at J, leaving 3 bases unmatched. The CDR3 loop spans 14 amino acids.

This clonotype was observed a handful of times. As DNA, the CDR3 is TGCGCCAGCAGCCAAGATCAGGCAGGCAATTCACCCCTCCACTTT. Translation: CASSQDQAGNSPLHF. The gene calls are TRBV4-3 and TRBJ1-6; D is ambiguous. Trimming pared 0 bases from V and 7 bases from J, leaving 10 bases between. Germline CDR1 reads LGHNA; CDR2 reads YSLEER. This CDR3 comprises 15 residues.

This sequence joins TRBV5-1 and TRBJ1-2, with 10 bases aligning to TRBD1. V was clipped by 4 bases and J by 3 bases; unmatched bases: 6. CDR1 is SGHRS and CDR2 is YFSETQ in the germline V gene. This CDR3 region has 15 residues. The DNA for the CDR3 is TGCGCCAGCAGCCCGAGGACAGGGGGAGACTATGGCTACACCTTC. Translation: CASSPRTGGDYGYTF.

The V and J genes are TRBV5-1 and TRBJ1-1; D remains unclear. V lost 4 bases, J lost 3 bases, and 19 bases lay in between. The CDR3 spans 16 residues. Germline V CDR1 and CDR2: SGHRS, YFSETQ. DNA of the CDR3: TGCGCCAGCAGCACGGACGGCATAAGTTGGGACACTGAAGCTTTCTTT. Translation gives CASSTDGISWDTEAFF.

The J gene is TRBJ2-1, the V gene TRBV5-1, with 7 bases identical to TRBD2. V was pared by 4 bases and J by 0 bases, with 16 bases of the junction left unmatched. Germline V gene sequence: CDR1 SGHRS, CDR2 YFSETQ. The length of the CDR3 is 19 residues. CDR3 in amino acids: CASSRTSSPPRGSYNEQFF. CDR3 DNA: TGCGCCAGCAGCAGGACTAGTTCTCCGCCGAGAGGCTCCTACAATGAGCAGTTCTTC.

The CDR3 loop is CASSYSASGGAGQETQYF. The CDR3 coding sequence is TGTGCCAGCAGTTACTCGGCTAGCGGGGGGGCGGGCCAAGAGACCCAGTACTTC. The chain links TRBV6-6 to TRBJ2-5, with TRBD2 identical over 12 bases. The CDR3 is 18 residues long. CDR1 is MNHNY, CDR2 SVGAGI, per germline (reference sequence). Trimming cost V 0 bases and J 1 base; bases outside gene matches: 6.

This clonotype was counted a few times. As DNA, the CDR3 is TGCAGTGCTCAATTTAATTTGGGACAGGGGAGTGGTTCACCCCTCCACTTT. It is translated as CSAQFNLGQGSGSPLHF. The chain couples TRBV20-1 to TRBJ1-6, with 10 bases identical to TRBD1. The ends lost 5 bases at V and 9 bases at J; junction bases unmatched: 16. CDR1 and CDR2 from the germline V gene are DFQATT and SNEGSKA (reference sequence). This CDR3 contains 17 residues.

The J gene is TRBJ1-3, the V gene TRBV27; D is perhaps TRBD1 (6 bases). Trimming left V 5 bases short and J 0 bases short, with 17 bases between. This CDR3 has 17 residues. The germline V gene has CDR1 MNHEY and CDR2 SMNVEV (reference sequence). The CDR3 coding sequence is TGTGCCAGCAGTGCCTTCACAGGGCTCCACTCTGGAAACACCATATATTTT. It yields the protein CASSAFTGLHSGNTIYF.

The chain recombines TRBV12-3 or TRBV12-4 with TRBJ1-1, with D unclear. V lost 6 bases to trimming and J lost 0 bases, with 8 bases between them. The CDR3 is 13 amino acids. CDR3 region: CASRAVLNTEAFF. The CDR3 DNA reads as TGTGCCAGCAGGGCGGTCTTGAACACTGAAGCTTTCTTT.

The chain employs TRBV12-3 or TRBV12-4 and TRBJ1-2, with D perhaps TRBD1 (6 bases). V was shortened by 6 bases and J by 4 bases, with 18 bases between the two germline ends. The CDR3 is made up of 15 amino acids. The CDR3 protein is CASSRKGGKGYGYTF. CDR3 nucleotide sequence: TGTGCCAGCAGCCGAAAGGGGGGGAAAGGCTATGGCTACACCTTC.

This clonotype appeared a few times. The CDR3 here is CASSPSGEAFF. For the CDR3, the DNA is TGTGCCAGCAGCCCGTCGGGCGAAGCTTTCTTT. J is TRBJ1-1 and V is TRBV13; D is unresolved. Trimming took off 5 bases at V and 8 bases at J, with 9 bases between the two ends. CDR1 is PRHDT and CDR2 is FYEKMQ in the germline V gene (reference sequence). This CDR3 is built from 11 residues.

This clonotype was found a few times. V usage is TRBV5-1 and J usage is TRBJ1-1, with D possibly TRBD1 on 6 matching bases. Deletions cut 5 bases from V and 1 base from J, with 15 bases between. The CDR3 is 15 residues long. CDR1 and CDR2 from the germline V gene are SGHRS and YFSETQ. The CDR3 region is CASSFETGPNTEAFF. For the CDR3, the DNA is TGCGCCAGCAGTTTCGAGACAGGCCCGAACACTGAAGCTTTCTTT.

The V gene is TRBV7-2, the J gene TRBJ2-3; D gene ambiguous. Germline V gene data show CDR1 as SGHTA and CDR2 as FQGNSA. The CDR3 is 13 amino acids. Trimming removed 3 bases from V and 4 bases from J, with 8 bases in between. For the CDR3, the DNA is TGTGCCAGCAGCTTGGACGGATCAGATACGCAGTATTTT. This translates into CASSLDGSDTQYF.

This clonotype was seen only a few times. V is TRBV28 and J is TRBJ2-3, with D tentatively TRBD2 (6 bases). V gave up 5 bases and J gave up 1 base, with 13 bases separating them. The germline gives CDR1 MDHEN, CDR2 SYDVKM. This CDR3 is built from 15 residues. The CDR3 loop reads CASSLPGLGTDTQYF. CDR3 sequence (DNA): TGTGCCAGCAGTCTTCCGGGACTTGGCACAGATACGCAGTATTTT. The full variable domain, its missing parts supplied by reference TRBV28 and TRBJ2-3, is DVKVTQSSRYLVKRTGEKVFLECVQDMDHENMFWYRQDPGLGLRLIYFSYDVKMKEKGDIPEGYSVSREKKERFSLILESASTNQTSMYLCASSLPGLGTDTQYFGPGTRLTVL.

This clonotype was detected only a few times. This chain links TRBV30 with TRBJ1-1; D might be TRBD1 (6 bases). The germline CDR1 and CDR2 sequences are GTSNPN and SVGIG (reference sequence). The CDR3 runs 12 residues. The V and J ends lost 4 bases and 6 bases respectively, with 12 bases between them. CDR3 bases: TGTGCCTGGAACAGGGAGAAGGCTGAAGCTTTCTTT. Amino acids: CAWNREKAEAFF. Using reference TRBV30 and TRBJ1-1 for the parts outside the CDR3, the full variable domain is SQTIHQWPATLVQPVGSPLSLECTVEGTSNPNLYWYRQAAGRGLQLLFYSVGIGQISSEVPQNLSASRPQDRQFILSSKKLLLSDSGFYLCAWNREKAEAFFGQGTRLTVV.